The 25 T cell receptor beta chains below all came from one sample that was sequenced in a study of T cell changes during pregnancy in multiple sclerosis. Assay: immunoSEQ multiplex PCR; the TCRdb copy retains only in-frame clones and omits some. The sample shows 90,000 to 100,000 clones, around 93% of them seen only once. The sequences come from peripheral blood, collected in the third trimester of pregnancy. The receptors were sampled from a female donor with multiple sclerosis, enrolled in a pregnancy study.

This clone has only one observation. V usage is TRBV19 and J usage is TRBJ1-2, with D perhaps TRBD1 (5 bases). The CDR3 contains 15 residues. Germline values: CDR1 LNHDA, CDR2 SQIVND (reference sequence). V shed 8 bases and J shed 3 bases, with 19 bases lying between them. The CDR3 loop is CASRALAGQDYGYTF. CDR3 coding DNA: TGTGCCAGTCGAGCTTTAGCAGGGCAGGACTATGGCTACACCTTC.

The J gene is TRBJ2-3, the V gene TRBV20-1, with TRBD2 as a possible D gene (6 bases). CDR3 length: 11 residues. V dropped 6 bases and J dropped 6 bases, with 10 bases sitting between them. Germline assignment: CDR1 DFQATT and CDR2 SNEGSKA (reference sequence). The chain's CDR3 is CSASGADTQYF. The CDR3, as DNA: TGCAGTGCATCGGGAGCGGATACGCAGTATTTT.

This rearrangement joins TRBV18 to TRBJ2-1, with 10 bases matching TRBD2. V lost 3 bases, J lost 8 bases, and 4 bases stayed unmatched. The CDR3 runs 14 residues. Germline V gene sequence: CDR1 KGHSH, CDR2 LQKENI. CDR3 region: CASSPASGSHEQFF. The DNA for the CDR3 is TGTGCCAGCTCACCGGCTAGCGGGAGCCATGAGCAGTTCTTC.

This chain joins TRBV27 and TRBJ2-6; D is undetermined. The CDR3 is made up of 15 amino acids. Trimming pared 3 bases from V and 4 bases from J, leaving 10 bases between. CDR1 is MNHEY, CDR2 SMNVEV, per germline (reference sequence). CDR3 sequence reads: CASSFTRSGANVLTF. The CDR3 bases are TGTGCCAGCAGTTTTACGCGGTCAGGGGCCAACGTCCTGACTTTC.

The gene calls are TRBV14 and TRBJ2-7; 13 bases map to TRBD2. Germline values: CDR1 SGHDN, CDR2 FVKESK. With 3 bases clipped from V and 1 base from J, the junction kept 9 bases outside the gene matches. The CDR3 length is 18 residues. As DNA, the CDR3 is TGTGCCAGCAGCCATCCCGGACTAGCGGGAGTCTTATCCTACGAGCAGTACTTC. This sequence encodes CASSHPGLAGVLSYEQYF.

The chain combines TRBV9 with TRBJ1-1, with D maybe TRBD1 (6 bases). Germline CDR1 and CDR2: SGDLS and YYNGEE. The CDR3 sequence is 13 residues long. V was cut by 3 bases and J by 4 bases, with 10 bases left in between. In nucleotides, the CDR3 is TGTGCCAGCAGCGGGGGGGGGCCCACTGAAGCTTTCTTT. Protein: CASSGGGPTEAFF.

The V and J genes are TRBV10-3 and TRBJ1-4, with 8 bases lining up with TRBD1. Germline V gene sequence: CDR1 ENHRY, CDR2 SYGVKD. The CDR3 totals 18 residues. J was trimmed by 6 bases and V by 8 bases; bases with no gene match: 20. The CDR3 loop reads CAISASDRAMTGYEKLFF. In nucleotides, the CDR3 is TGTGCCATCTCGGCTTCGGACAGGGCAATGACGGGGTATGAAAAACTGTTTTTT.

The chain links TRBV9 to TRBJ2-3, with D uncertain. V was trimmed by 4 bases and J by 0 bases, leaving 21 bases between them. The CDR3 is made up of 18 amino acids. Germline lookup yields CDR1 SGDLS and CDR2 YYNGEE. CDR3 protein: CASSPGQRSKTSTDTQYF. DNA of the CDR3: TGTGCCAGCAGCCCCGGTCAGCGTTCCAAAACTAGCACAGATACGCAGTATTTT.

This clone was observed once. V and J are TRBV28 and TRBJ2-7; TRBD1 agrees at 8 bases. The CDR3 is 14 amino acids. Unmatched junction bases numbered 8, after V lost 3 bases and J lost 7 bases. Germline CDR1 is MDHEN and CDR2 is SYDVKM. CDR3 bases: TGTGCCAGCAGTTTTCGAGACAGGGGTGGTGAGCAGTACTTC. The encoded protein is CASSFRDRGGEQYF.

The chain is built from TRBV10-2 and TRBJ2-3; the D is unclear. There are 11 residues in the CDR3. V lost 10 bases to trimming and J lost 4 bases, with 9 bases between them. Per germline, CDR1 WSHSY and CDR2 SAAADI. CDR3 bases: TGCGCCACGTCTCACTCAGATACGCAGTATTTT. Translation gives CATSHSDTQYF.

The sample holds a few counts of this clone. The J gene is TRBJ1-4, the V gene TRBV7-9; D not certain. Germline assignment: CDR1 SEHNR and CDR2 FQNEAQ (reference sequence). V was trimmed by 4 bases and J by 0 bases, leaving 3 bases between them. The CDR3 extends over 13 amino acids. The CDR3 is CASSSSTNEKLFF. CDR3 nucleotides: TGTGCCAGCAGCTCCTCAACTAATGAAAAACTGTTTTTT. Complete variable domain (other parts from reference TRBV7-9 and TRBJ1-4): DTGVSQNPRHKITKRGQNVTFRCDPISEHNRLYWYRQTLGQGPEFLTYFQNEAQLEKSRLLSDRFSAERPKGSFSTLEIQRTEQGDSAMYLCASSSSTNEKLFFGSGTQLSVL.

As concerns this clone: At one of its ends the junction is not consistent with the germline gene, which may arise from a read error. V usage is TRBV5-8 and J usage is TRBJ1-3; TRBD1 is a possible D gene (5 bases). The CDR3 contains 15 residues. The germline gives CDR1 SGHTS, CDR2 YDEGEE. CDR3 coding DNA: TGTGCCAGCAGCTCCGACAGACCCTCTGGGAACACCATATATTTT. As protein: CASSSDRPSGNTIYF.

This chain links TRBV27 with TRBJ2-3, with D possibly being TRBD2 (6 bases). The length of the CDR3 is 15 residues. Germline V gene sequence: CDR1 MNHEY, CDR2 SMNVEV (reference sequence). V was clipped by 5 bases and J by 3 bases, with 15 bases between them. This CDR3 is CASSRGGARTDTQYF. For the CDR3, the DNA is TGTGCCAGCAGTCGCGGCGGGGCCAGGACAGATACGCAGTATTTT.

The chain is built from TRBV7-8 and TRBJ1-5; D is perhaps TRBD1 (5 bases). Germline loops: CDR1 SGHVS, CDR2 FQNEAQ. The germline V and J ends were trimmed by 1 base and 4 bases, with 14 bases remaining between them. The CDR3 consists of 16 residues. The CDR3 nucleotides are TGTGCCAGCAGCTTAGGAATGTTGCCAGGGAATCAGCCCCAGCATTTT. Amino acids: CASSLGMLPGNQPQHF.

The chain combines TRBV5-6 with TRBJ2-7; 10 nucleotides agree with TRBD2. Germline V lookup: CDR1 SGHDT, CDR2 YYEEEE. This CDR3 comprises 15 residues. Trimming took 5 bases from V and 2 from J; bases not matched to a gene: 7. The CDR3 DNA sequence: TGTGCCAGCAGTCCTCTAGCGGGAGATCCCTACGAGCAGTACTTC. Encoded protein: CASSPLAGDPYEQYF.

The V call is TRBV27, the J call TRBJ2-3, with 10 positions matching TRBD2. The CDR3 contains 14 residues. From germline, CDR1 is MNHEY and CDR2 SMNVEV (reference sequence). J lost 4 bases, V lost 7 bases, and 5 bases had no gene match. DNA for the CDR3: TGTGCCAGCAAAAGCGGGAGGGTCTCAGATACGCAGTATTTT. The encoded protein is CASKSGRVSDTQYF.

The chain employs TRBV28 and TRBJ2-1; TRBD1 is a possible D gene (6 bases). V shed 3 bases and J shed 3 bases, with 9 bases lying between them. The CDR3 has 14 residues. Germline-derived CDR1 and CDR2 are MDHEN and SYDVKM. DNA for the CDR3: TGTGCCAGCAGTTTTATACAGGGCTACAATGAGCAGTTCTTC. It is translated as CASSFIQGYNEQFF.

This clone was picked up a small number of times. V usage is TRBV27 and J usage is TRBJ2-1; 8 nucleotides agree with TRBD2. The CDR3 is made up of 15 amino acids. Trimming removed 2 bases from V and 6 bases from J; junction bases left unmatched: 6. Germline CDR1 MNHEY, CDR2 SMNVEV (reference sequence). The chain's CDR3 is CASSLSGSKVNEQFF. CDR3 nucleotides: TGTGCCAGCAGTTTAAGCGGGAGTAAGGTCAATGAGCAGTTCTTC.

V and J are TRBV9 and TRBJ2-3, with D unclear. The germline CDR1 and CDR2 sequences are SGDLS and YYNGEE. The CDR3 loop spans 13 amino acids. Trimming pared 3 bases from V and 7 bases from J, leaving 12 bases between. CDR3 sequence (DNA): TGTGCCAGCAGCGAGGAGCTTGATCATACGCAGTATTTT. It translates to CASSEELDHTQYF.

The J gene is TRBJ2-1, the V gene TRBV2; 11 positions agree with TRBD2. Germline V lookup: CDR1 SNHLY, CDR2 FYNNEI. The CDR3 length is 15 residues. Germline trimming cut 5 bases from V and 8 bases from J; bases unmatched to any gene: 8. CDR3 in DNA: TGTGCCAGCAGTCTTAGACTAGCGGGATTTCATGAGCAGTTCTTC. Encoded protein: CASSLRLAGFHEQFF. The full variable domain, completed using reference TRBV2 and TRBJ2-1, is EPEVTQTPSHQVTQMGQEVILRCVPISNHLYFYWYRQILGQKVEFLVSFYNNEISEKSEIFDDQFSVERPDGSNFTLKIRSTKLEDSAMYFCASSLRLAGFHEQFFGPGTRLTVL.

This chain links TRBV4-2 with TRBJ2-2, with TRBD2 matching 12 bases. The CDR3 loop spans 18 amino acids. V shed 3 bases, J shed 0 bases, and the junction held 5 bases outside the gene matches. Germline V gives CDR1 LGHNA, CDR2 YNFKEQ. The CDR3 reads CASSHPTSGRSNTGELFF. The CDR3 nucleotides read TGTGCCAGCAGCCATCCGACTAGCGGGAGATCGAACACCGGGGAGCTGTTTTTT.

The CDR3 nucleotides read TGTGCCAGCAGTGACTCCGGGACAGGATCCGCTGAAGCTTTCTTT. This gives the protein CASSDSGTGSAEAFF. The chain employs TRBV25-1 and TRBJ1-1, with 8 bases lining up with TRBD1. Germline CDR1 and CDR2: MGHDK and SYGVNS. This CDR3 comprises 15 residues. V lost 3 bases and J lost 6; bases outside the gene matches: 9.

V usage is TRBV27 and J usage is TRBJ2-7; possibly TRBD2 for D (6 bases). The CDR3 contains 14 residues. Germline lookup yields CDR1 MNHEY and CDR2 SMNVEV (reference sequence). V shed 6 bases and J shed 9 bases, with 21 bases lying between them. For the CDR3, the DNA is TGTGCCAGCAGCCCCGCCCTCCCGGGGGTGGCGCAGTACTTC. Protein sequence: CASSPALPGVAQYF.

The chain carries TRBV15 and TRBJ2-2, with TRBD2 identical over 8 bases. The CDR3 has 20 residues. The germline CDR1 and CDR2 sequences are LNHNV and YYDKDF (reference sequence). The V gene end was trimmed by 1 base and the J gene end by 0 bases; junction bases not matched to a gene: 13. The CDR3 spells CATSRAIAGIDTSNTGELFF. The CDR3 region has the DNA TGTGCCACCAGCAGAGCGATAGCGGGGATAGACACGTCGAACACCGGGGAGCTGTTTTTT.

The rearrangement uses TRBV13 and TRBJ2-3; D gene unclear. This CDR3 has 15 amino acids. The germline gives CDR1 PRHDT, CDR2 FYEKMQ (reference sequence). The V gene lost 2 bases and the J gene lost 5 bases, with 14 bases spanning the gap. The CDR3 sequence: CASSLSDSEQDTQYF. The CDR3 coding sequence is TGTGCCAGCAGCTTAAGTGACTCAGAGCAAGATACGCAGTATTTT. The variable domain in full, with the rest retrieved from reference TRBV13 and TRBJ2-3, is AAGVIQSPRHLIKEKRETATLKCYPIPRHDTVYWYQQGPGQDPQFLISFYEKMQSDKGSIPDRFSAQQFSDYHSELNMSSLELGDSALYFCASSLSDSEQDTQYFGPGTRLTVL.